This TCR beta chain was captured by sequencing in a study of post-analysis software for immune sequencing data. TCR beta libraries were prepared from cDNA with unique molecular identifiers. TCRdb re-analysed the PCR reads in MiXCR, keeping a single row per CDR3 protein. The repertoire holds approximately 440,000 distinct CDR3 sequences, roughly 45% seen once, with roughly 12% in the top ten. Trimming at V came to 1 base and at J to 0 bases, leaving 6 bases not matched to a gene. The CDR3 loop spans 17 amino acids. Germline V lookup: CDR1 MNHNS, CDR2 SASEGT. About this clonotype: Its target is not known.

Findings and caveats of the study: Relative to controls, patients had about 5 TRBV segments at higher frequency, with TRBV5-6, TRBV5-1 and TRBV20-1 among these. Multiple sclerosis patients had significantly lower normalized Chao1 diversity than controls.

The chain recombines TRBV6-1 with TRBJ2-5; 9 positions match TRBD2. The sequence was collected from a girl between 5 and 17 years old with multiple sclerosis. Material for sequencing was blood. The DNA of the CDR3 is TGTGCCAGCAGTGAAGACGGGACTAGCTCGTACCAAGAGACCCAGTACTTC. It yields the protein CASSEDGTSSYQETQYF.